The rows below give T cell receptor beta chains drawn from one sample of a study of cytomegalovirus exposure and HLA in healthy donors. TCRdb's table, derived via immunoSEQ multiplex PCR, lists solely in-frame clones and lacks some. The repertoire consists of 140,000 to 150,000 clones, with approximately 78% occurring once and the leading ten covering roughly 2.9%. The sequenced sample was PBMCs. The source of these receptors is a female donor in good health and CMV-seronegative. The CDR3 runs from the conserved cysteine through the conserved F or W. D genes are given only for firm matches. Rows may omit the clone size; those that give it use once, few, many or a size class.

j_call: TRBJ1-1; clone_size: once; d_call: TRBD1; v_call: TRBV10-1; cdr3_nt: TGCGCCAGCAAGGGACAGCTGAACACTGAAGCTTTCTTT; cdr3_aa: CASKGQLNTEAFF
j_call: TRBJ1-1; clone_size: few; d_call: TRBD1; v_call: TRBV6-5; cdr3_nt: TGTGCCAGCAGTCAGGACAGGTTTGAAGCTTTCTTT; cdr3_aa: CASSQDRFEAFF
j_call: TRBJ2-5; clone_size: -; d_call: -; v_call: TRBV19; cdr3_nt: TGTGCCAGTAGTGGTGTCGGGGAGACCCAGTACTTC; cdr3_aa: CASSGVGETQYF
j_call: TRBJ1-6; clone_size: once; d_call: TRBD1; v_call: TRBV27; cdr3_nt: TGTGCCAGCAGCGAAGACAGGGTGAATTCACCCCTCCACTTT; cdr3_aa: CASSEDRVNSPLHF
j_call: TRBJ2-2; clone_size: -; d_call: TRBD1; v_call: TRBV25-1; cdr3_nt: TGTGCCAGCAGTGAATTAGGCAGGGGGTTCGACGGGGAGCTGTTTTTT; cdr3_aa: CASSELGRGFDGELFF
j_call: TRBJ2-1; clone_size: once; d_call: TRBD2; v_call: TRBV18; cdr3_nt: TGTGCCAGCTCACCCGGGCGGATAACTAGCGGGAGCCGTGAGCAGTTCTTC; cdr3_aa: CASSPGRITSGSREQFF
j_call: TRBJ1-1; clone_size: -; d_call: TRBD1; v_call: TRBV15; cdr3_nt: TGTGCCACCAGCAGAGGACCGGACAGGGGGCCGAGGACTGAAGCTTTCTTT; cdr3_aa: CATSRGPDRGPRTEAFF
j_call: TRBJ1-1; clone_size: -; d_call: -; v_call: TRBV7-3; cdr3_nt: TGTGCCAGCAGCTCGCAGTCCAGCACTGAAGCTTTCTTT; cdr3_aa: CASSSQSSTEAFF
j_call: TRBJ1-2; clone_size: -; d_call: TRBD1; v_call: TRBV28; cdr3_nt: TGTGCCAGCAGCCCGTCCGGGACAGGGGGCATTACTAACTATGGCTACACCTTC; cdr3_aa: CASSPSGTGGITNYGYTF
j_call: TRBJ2-1; clone_size: -; d_call: -; v_call: TRBV7-6; cdr3_nt: TGTGCCAGCAGCTCGACCCAGGGGTCGCGGAATGAGCAGTTCTTC; cdr3_aa: CASSSTQGSRNEQFF
j_call: TRBJ2-6; clone_size: -; d_call: TRBD1; v_call: TRBV18; cdr3_nt: TGTGCCAGCTCACCAAGACAGGGCCTACCAGGGGCCAACGTCCTGACTTTC; cdr3_aa: CASSPRQGLPGANVLTF
j_call: TRBJ1-6; clone_size: -; d_call: TRBD1; v_call: TRBV30; cdr3_nt: TGTGCCTGGACGACAGGGAGCTCCTATAATTCACCCCTCCACTTT; cdr3_aa: CAWTTGSSYNSPLHF
j_call: TRBJ2-5; clone_size: -; d_call: TRBD1; v_call: TRBV5-6; cdr3_nt: TGTGCCAGCAGCAATTTACAGGGGGCAGAGAAGACCCAGTACTTC; cdr3_aa: CASSNLQGAEKTQYF
j_call: TRBJ1-2; clone_size: -; d_call: -; v_call: TRBV9; cdr3_nt: TGTGCCAGCAGCGTCACCTCGGGATCCTATGGCTACACCTTC; cdr3_aa: CASSVTSGSYGYTF
j_call: TRBJ2-7; clone_size: -; d_call: -; v_call: TRBV29-1; cdr3_nt: TGCAGCGTGGGGGCGGACTCCTACGAGCAGTACTTC; cdr3_aa: CSVGADSYEQYF
j_call: TRBJ2-7; clone_size: -; d_call: TRBD2; v_call: TRBV7-9; cdr3_nt: TGTGCCAGCAGCCCTAGCGGGGAGGGAAGAGGAGGGGAGCAGTACTTC; cdr3_aa: CASSPSGEGRGGEQYF
j_call: TRBJ2-7; clone_size: few; d_call: TRBD2; v_call: TRBV4-1; cdr3_nt: TGCGCCAGCAGCCAAGGGGAGCTCGGGAGGCAGACCTACGAGCAGTACTTC; cdr3_aa: CASSQGELGRQTYEQYF
j_call: TRBJ1-5; clone_size: few; d_call: -; v_call: TRBV6-1; cdr3_nt: TGTGCCAGCAGTGGCGGACAGAGAAGCAATCAGCCCCAGCATTTT; cdr3_aa: CASSGGQRSNQPQHF
j_call: TRBJ1-1; clone_size: few; d_call: -; v_call: TRBV4-3; cdr3_nt: TGCGCCAGCAGCCAAGTCCCAAGTCTGGGCCTCATTGAAGCTTTCTTT; cdr3_aa: CASSQVPSLGLIEAFF
j_call: TRBJ1-2; clone_size: -; d_call: -; v_call: TRBV2; cdr3_nt: TGTGCCAGCGGGCCTCGGCTGGGCTATGGCTACACCTTC; cdr3_aa: CASGPRLGYGYTF
j_call: TRBJ2-7; clone_size: -; d_call: -; v_call: TRBV29-1; cdr3_nt: TGCAGCGCTACCGGCCAGGCCCAGACCTACGAGCAGTACTTC; cdr3_aa: CSATGQAQTYEQYF
j_call: TRBJ1-1; clone_size: -; d_call: -; v_call: TRBV7-2; cdr3_nt: TGTGCCAGTCAAAACGGGGTGAACACTGAAGCTTTCTTT; cdr3_aa: CASQNGVNTEAFF